The count of the clone carrying this TCR beta chain is one. The V end lost 6 bases, the J end lost 2 bases, and 9 bases lay between the germline ends. This CDR3 is built from 13 residues. CDR1 and CDR2 (germline): LNHDA, SQIVND (reference sequence). TCRdb's copy holds only in-frame clones and misses some; the assay was immunoSEQ multiplex PCR. Of roughly 250,000 clones listed, around 86% are singletons. The data were obtained in a study of blood T cell repertoires in COVID-19. About the study: Spain, Italy and the United States supplied samples that represented acute and convalescent COVID-19. T cells, B-cell-depleted T cells, or PBMCs supplied cDNA or gDNA.

The age range of participants was 18 to 89 years, with residence in fewer than 25 US areas. Which cohort a participant joined came from the clinical history participants gave. The TCR was taken from a woman aged 40 to 50 with acute COVID-19. The rearrangement uses TRBV19 and TRBJ2-3; tentatively, D is TRBD1 (5 bases). The sequenced material came from PBMCs or T cells enriched from blood (not recorded which). CDR3 sequence: CASRDIFTDTQYF. The CDR3 region has the DNA TGTGCCAGTAGGGACATTTTCACAGATACGCAGTATTTT.